These 18 T cell receptor beta chains came from one sample sequenced in a study of T-cell memory formation after mild COVID-19. From the 5' RACE reads, TCRdb called clonotypes with MiXCR, one entry per CDR3 protein. The profile covers 250,000 to 350,000 distinct CDR3 sequences, with 13% to 15% appearing a single time and roughly 23% taken by the ten largest. Material: PBMCs or a T cell subset sorted from them (not recorded which). The receptors come from a man between 18 and 29 years old who had mild COVID-19 (a few samples of this study predate the infection). Cell type and time point are not known.

This clonotype has only a few counts. V and J are TRBV7-9 and TRBJ1-5; 12 bases agree with TRBD1. The V segment lost 2 bases and the J segment 6 bases; nucleotides outside the gene matches: 2. The CDR3 runs to 15 residues. Per the germline V gene, CDR1 is SEHNR and CDR2 is FQNEAQ (reference sequence). CDR3 nucleotide sequence: TGTGCCAGCAGCTTACGGGACAGGGGGCCTCAGCCCCAGCATTTT. This translates into CASSLRDRGPQPQHF.

The chain employs TRBV20-1 and TRBJ2-7, with a weak D call TRBD1 (6 bases). V was cut by 4 bases and J by 2 bases, with 9 bases left in between. Per the germline V gene, CDR1 is DFQATT and CDR2 is SNEGSKA (reference sequence). The CDR3 runs 12 residues. The CDR3 protein is CSATYRAYEQYF. The CDR3 nucleotides read TGCAGTGCTACCTACAGGGCCTACGAGCAGTACTTC.

This clonotype occurred a few times. The chain couples TRBV29-1 to TRBJ1-1; maybe TRBD1 (5 bases). The V gene's germline CDR1 is SQVTM and CDR2 ANQGSEA. The CDR3 totals 13 residues. Trimming took 3 bases from V and 6 from J, leaving 14 bases between them. CDR3 sequence: CSVEPREVAEAFF. The CDR3 nucleotides are TGCAGCGTTGAGCCCAGGGAGGTGGCTGAAGCTTTCTTT.

This clonotype turned up a few times. The rearrangement joins TRBV5-4 to TRBJ2-7; 7 bases are a match to TRBD1. The CDR3 extends over 15 amino acids. CDR1 and CDR2 from the germline V gene are SGHNT and YYREEE (reference sequence). V lost 6 bases to trimming and J lost 3 bases; unmatched junction nucleotides: 12. This CDR3 reads CASIDMTGYFYEQYF. CDR3 nucleotides: TGTGCCAGCATCGATATGACAGGGTACTTCTACGAGCAGTACTTC.

This clonotype was detected ten times or more. This chain uses TRBV7-2 with TRBJ2-5, with D possibly matching TRBD1 (5 bases). The V gene lost 3 bases and the J gene lost 1 base, with 9 bases spanning the gap. Germline V CDR1 and CDR2: SGHTA, FQGNSA. CDR3 length equals 14 residues. The CDR3 loop reads CASSFDRTQETQYF. The DNA for the CDR3 is TGTGCCAGCAGCTTCGACAGAACCCAAGAGACCCAGTACTTC. Together with reference TRBV7-2 and TRBJ2-5, the CDR3 gives the full variable domain: GAGVSQSPSNKVTEKGKDVELRCDPISGHTALYWYRQSLGQGLEFLIYFQGNSAPDKSGLPSDRFSAERTGGSVSTLTIQRTQQEDSAVYLCASSFDRTQETQYFGPGTRLLVL.

The CDR3 DNA sequence: TGTGCCAGCAGCTTAGACAGGGGGCTCGATGAGCAGTTCTTC. Its protein product is CASSLDRGLDEQFF. This rearrangement joins TRBV7-2 to TRBJ2-1, with TRBD1 matching 9 bases. Germline V CDR1 and CDR2: SGHTA, FQGNSA. Trimming at V came to 1 base and at J to 8 bases, leaving 3 bases not matched to a gene. The CDR3 is 14 residues long.

This chain joins TRBV7-2 and TRBJ2-7, with 7 bases identical to TRBD1. V gave up 5 bases and J gave up 3 bases; unmatched junction bases: 4. From germline, CDR1 is SGHTA and CDR2 FQGNSA. The CDR3 spans 13 residues. CDR3 residues: CASSRQGDYEQYF. The CDR3, as DNA: TGTGCCAGCAGCCGACAGGGAGACTACGAGCAGTACTTC. Combining the CDR3 with reference TRBV7-2 and TRBJ2-7 gives the whole variable domain GAGVSQSPSNKVTEKGKDVELRCDPISGHTALYWYRQSLGQGLEFLIYFQGNSAPDKSGLPSDRFSAERTGGSVSTLTIQRTQQEDSAVYLCASSRQGDYEQYFGPGTRLTVT.

The chain has TRBV12-3 or TRBV12-4 and TRBJ1-2, with TRBD1 matching 10 bases. CDR3 length: 14 amino acids. After removal of 6 bases from V and 7 bases from J, the junction contained 8 bases not matched to a gene. The CDR3 is CASRPTGGPGGYTF. The DNA for the CDR3 is TGTGCCAGCAGACCGACAGGGGGCCCGGGTGGCTACACCTTC.

This clonotype was counted a few times. The genes are TRBV20-1 and TRBJ1-5; the match to TRBD1 covers 7 bases. This CDR3 is 14 amino acids long. Germline CDR1 and CDR2: DFQATT and SNEGSKA (reference sequence). The J segment lost 2 bases and the V segment lost 6 bases, leaving 7 bases of the junction unmatched. The CDR3 DNA is TGCAGTGCAAACGATGGGACAGGCAATCAGCCCCAGCATTTT. This codes for CSANDGTGNQPQHF.

For the CDR3, the DNA is TGTGCCAGCAGCTGGAGCACCGGGGAGCTGTTTTTT. Translated, it gives CASSWSTGELFF. V gene TRBV9 combines with J gene TRBJ2-2, with unresolved D. CDR3 length: 12 amino acids. Germline lookup yields CDR1 SGDLS and CDR2 YYNGEE. Trimming took off 4 bases at V and 4 bases at J, with 5 bases between the two ends. The variable domain in full, with the rest retrieved from reference TRBV9 and TRBJ2-2, is DSGVTQTPKHLITATGQRVTLRCSPRSGDLSVYWYQQSLDQGLQFLIQYYNGEERAKGNILERFSAQQFPDLHSELNLSSLELGDSALYFCASSWSTGELFFGEGSRLTVL.

The J gene is TRBJ1-1, the V gene TRBV29-1; D gene unclear. The V gene lost 0 bases and the J gene lost 3 bases, with 17 bases spanning the gap. Germline V gene lookup returns CDR1 SQVTM and CDR2 ANQGSEA. There are 16 residues in the CDR3. The CDR3 is CSVEDLVRTQDTEAFF. The CDR3 region has the DNA TGCAGCGTTGAAGATCTGGTCCGGACCCAGGACACTGAAGCTTTCTTT.

This clonotype was seen at least ten times. In DNA, the CDR3 is TGTGCCAGCAGTTTAAGCAGTTATGGCTACACCTTC. Residues: CASSLSSYGYTF. The chain has TRBV12-3 or TRBV12-4 and TRBJ1-2; no reliable D call. Trimming removed 2 bases at V and 5 bases at J, with 6 bases between. The CDR3 is 12 amino acids.

This clonotype appeared a few times. The rearrangement links TRBV20-1 to TRBJ2-2; 8 bases align to TRBD2. Germline V CDR1 and CDR2: DFQATT, SNEGSKA (reference sequence). With V trimmed by 4 bases and J by 2 bases, 3 bases remained unmatched. The CDR3 is 14 residues long. CDR3 bases: TGCAGTGCTAAAGCGGGGGCAAACACCGGGGAGCTGTTTTTT. As protein: CSAKAGANTGELFF.

There are a few counts of this clonotype. J is TRBJ1-2 and V is TRBV20-1; maybe TRBD1 (6 bases). Trimming cost V 1 base and J 6 bases, with 12 bases left between them. Germline-derived CDR1 and CDR2 are DFQATT and SNEGSKA (reference sequence). The CDR3 has 13 amino acids. In DNA form, the CDR3 reads TGCAGTGCTAGAGGCCCAGGGGTCCATGGCTACACCTTC. Protein sequence: CSARGPGVHGYTF.

The CDR3: CASSIGDTNQPQHF. CDR3 sequence (DNA): TGTGCCAGTAGTATCGGGGACACCAATCAGCCCCAGCATTTT. The chain combines TRBV19 with TRBJ1-5; maybe TRBD1 (6 bases). The CDR3 extends over 14 amino acids. Per the germline V gene, CDR1 is LNHDA and CDR2 is SQIVND (reference sequence). Deletions cut 3 bases from V and 3 bases from J, with 9 bases between.

The chain recombines TRBV27 with TRBJ1-6; the D is unclear. The CDR3 has 18 amino acids. The germline gives CDR1 MNHEY, CDR2 SMNVEV (reference sequence). V was cut by 3 bases and J by 7 bases, with 22 bases left in between. CDR3 DNA: TGTGCCAGCAGTTTTGCGCCCCTAGGAGGAGCTAGCAATTCACCCCTCCACTTT. It yields the protein CASSFAPLGGASNSPLHF.

The chain joins TRBV18 to TRBJ1-1, with a tentative D call TRBD1 (6 bases). Trimming left V 2 bases short and J 6 bases short, with 16 bases between. The CDR3 has 15 residues. Germline V gene sequence: CDR1 KGHSH, CDR2 LQKENI. The CDR3 DNA reads TGTGCCAGCTCACCAGGGACGCGGGGGCGAGCTGAAGCTTTCTTT. It is translated as CASSPGTRGRAEAFF.

This clonotype has a handful of counts. The chain couples TRBV7-6 to TRBJ2-7, with 7 positions matching TRBD1. The CDR3 runs 14 residues. V dropped 8 bases and J dropped 0; count of bases not matched to a gene: 7. Germline lookup yields CDR1 SGHVS and CDR2 FNYEAQ. CDR3 nucleotides: TGTGCCAGCTCGACAGGGCTATGCTCCTACGAGCAGTACGTC. Translation: CASSTGLCSYEQYV.